Here is one T cell receptor (beta chain) with its context. These data come from a study of shared clonotypes between healthy human individuals. Germline lookup yields CDR1 MDHEN and CDR2 SYDVKM. Germline trimming cut 10 bases from V and 5 bases from J; bases unmatched to any gene: 11. The CDR3 covers 15 residues. Some clones are missing from TCRdb's copy, which holds only in-frame ones; the method was immunoSEQ multiplex PCR. The table shows a few million clones, with approximately 90% occurring only once. The receptor was derived from a man younger than 35 in good health. The sequencing input was naive CD4+ T cells sorted from blood. The subset is: CD45RA+ positively selected. V is TRBV28 and J is TRBJ2-2; 9 bases match TRBD2. The CDR3 nucleotides are TGTGCCACCCTGTTAGCGGGGGTTGGTACCGGGGAGCTGTTTTTT. It translates to CATLLAGVGTGELFF.